The 32 T cell receptor beta chains given below trace back to one sample, sequenced in a study of neurological immune-mediated disorders. TCRdb called the 5' RACE reads again in MiXCR, with one record for every CDR3 protein. The sample yields some 76,000 distinct CDR3 sequences, 2.5% to 4% seen once. The sample consisted of PBMCs. These receptors were taken from a woman in her fifties or sixties with multiple sclerosis.

This clonotype was observed many times. V usage is TRBV29-1 and J usage is TRBJ2-1; D unclear. Germline-derived CDR1 and CDR2 are SQVTM and ANQGSEA. The CDR3 extends over 11 amino acids. V lost 6 bases and J lost 12, with 15 bases in between. CDR3 coding DNA: TGCAGCGTCCAAAACACGGGTAGGCAGTTCTTC. Its translation: CSVQNTGRQFF.

At least ten counts were recorded for this clonotype. The chain couples TRBV4-2 to TRBJ2-1; D uncertain. The V end lost 0 bases, the J end lost 9 bases, and 15 bases lay between the germline ends. The CDR3 is made up of 15 amino acids. The germline CDR1 and CDR2 sequences are LGHNA and YNFKEQ. The CDR3 nucleotides read TGTGCCAGCAGCCAAGATGGCTTTGGCGAAGGTGAGCAGTTCTTC. It encodes CASSQDGFGEGEQFF.

This clonotype was detected ten times or more. The rearrangement joins TRBV13 to TRBJ2-1, with 13 bases that match TRBD2. Germline lookup yields CDR1 PRHDT and CDR2 FYEKMQ (reference sequence). The CDR3 sequence is 17 residues long. Unmatched junction bases numbered 8, after V lost 2 bases and J lost 7 bases. This CDR3 is CASSLRTSGRAGNEQFF. In nucleotides, the CDR3 is TGTGCCAGCAGCTTACGTACTAGCGGGAGGGCTGGTAATGAGCAGTTCTTC.

The table lists this clonotype with many counts. This chain connects TRBV14 to TRBJ2-3; D not certain. Germline V gene lookup returns CDR1 SGHDN and CDR2 FVKESK. CDR3 length equals 14 residues. V gave up 4 bases and J gave up 0 bases, with 8 bases separating them. The CDR3 nucleotides are TGTGCCAGCAGCCGACATTCTAGCACAGATACGCAGTATTTT. This sequence encodes CASSRHSSTDTQYF.

This clonotype was recorded at least ten times. CDR3 DNA: TGCAGTGCTAGAGACCCCCGCGCGGGGGCTGAAGCTTTCTTT. Its protein is CSARDPRAGAEAFF. This chain uses TRBV20-1 with TRBJ1-1, with D possibly TRBD1 on 5 matching bases. Trimming took off 0 bases at V and 6 bases at J, with 14 bases between the two ends. The CDR3 totals 14 residues. CDR1 DFQATT and CDR2 SNEGSKA come from the germline V gene (reference sequence).

This clonotype was found many times. The V call is TRBV19, the J call TRBJ2-1; TRBD2 aligns across 9 bases. From germline, CDR1 is LNHDA and CDR2 SQIVND (reference sequence). V lost 5 bases to trimming and J lost 6 bases; unmatched junction nucleotides: 23. This CDR3 contains 20 residues. CDR3 DNA sequence: TGTGCCAGTAGTTCCCGGCCCCCCTTTATCGGCGGGAGGGTTCGCAATGAGCAGTTCTTC. Its protein product is CASSSRPPFIGGRVRNEQFF.

This clonotype has at least ten counts. V and J are TRBV10-3 and TRBJ2-2; D might be TRBD1 (5 bases). Trimming took 2 bases from V and 1 from J, leaving 8 bases between them. Germline assignment: CDR1 ENHRY and CDR2 SYGVKD. The CDR3 covers 15 residues. CDR3 nucleotide sequence: TGTGCCATCAGTGAGATCGACAGGAACACCGGGGAGCTGTTTTTT. This sequence encodes CAISEIDRNTGELFF.

V is TRBV11-2 and J is TRBJ2-7; D remains ambiguous. V lost 4 bases to trimming and J lost 3 bases, with 10 bases between them. The germline V gene encodes CDR1 SGHAT and CDR2 FQNNGV. The CDR3 extends over 13 amino acids. CDR3 DNA: TGTGCCAGCAGCTCCCTAAAGGGCTACGAGCAGTACGTC. It translates to CASSSLKGYEQYV.

This clonotype has ten or more counts. The genes are TRBV24-1 and TRBJ1-2; tentatively, D is TRBD1 (5 bases). Germline V lookup: CDR1 KGHDR, CDR2 SFDVKD. V was shortened by 3 bases and J by 3 bases, with 10 bases between the two germline ends. This CDR3 has 14 residues. CDR3 sequence: CATSDQGRYYGYTF. As DNA, the CDR3 is TGTGCCACCAGTGATCAGGGACGGTACTATGGCTACACCTTC.

This clonotype showed up many times. The J gene is TRBJ1-1, the V gene TRBV29-1; 7 bases map to TRBD1. The germline V gene has CDR1 SQVTM and CDR2 ANQGSEA. The CDR3 runs to 14 residues. Unmatched junction bases numbered 9, after V lost 6 bases and J lost 2 bases. The CDR3 nucleotides are TGCAGCGTCCGGGTAGGGGGCATTAACACTGAAGCTTTCTTT. This translates into CSVRVGGINTEAFF.

This clonotype occurred many times. The chain recombines TRBV7-2 with TRBJ2-2; TRBD2 agrees at 12 bases. V shed 1 base, J shed 2 bases, and the junction held 5 bases outside the gene matches. The CDR3 runs to 18 residues. CDR1 is SGHTA and CDR2 is FQGNSA in the germline V gene. This CDR3 is CASSLGLAGVRNTGELFF. CDR3 coding DNA: TGTGCCAGCAGCTTAGGACTAGCGGGAGTCCGCAACACCGGGGAGCTGTTTTTT. Full variable domain (rest looked up from reference TRBV7-2 and TRBJ2-2): GAGVSQSPSNKVTEKGKDVELRCDPISGHTALYWYRQSLGQGLEFLIYFQGNSAPDKSGLPSDRFSAERTGGSVSTLTIQRTQQEDSAVYLCASSLGLAGVRNTGELFFGEGSRLTVL.

This clonotype was seen many times. The chain employs TRBV20-1 and TRBJ2-7, with D tentatively TRBD2 (6 bases). Germline V CDR1 and CDR2: DFQATT, SNEGSKA (reference sequence). The CDR3 runs to 14 residues. The V end was cut by 4 bases, the J end by 7 bases, with 20 bases between. The CDR3 region has the DNA TGCAGTGCTAACAAACCTAGCGCGCCACAAGAGCAGTACTTC. Protein product: CSANKPSAPQEQYF.

This chain joins TRBV20-1 and TRBJ1-5; D unresolved. Germline CDR1 reads DFQATT; CDR2 reads SNEGSKA (reference sequence). The CDR3 spans 16 residues. The germline V and J ends were trimmed by 0 bases and 6 bases, with 18 bases remaining between them. CDR3 DNA: TGCAGTGCTAGAGAACCGCGACCCTCTGGAGGTCAGCCCCAGCATTTT. The encoded protein is CSAREPRPSGGQPQHF.

This clonotype was seen many times. The rearrangement joins TRBV5-1 to TRBJ1-4; D perhaps matches TRBD1 (6 bases). Trimming stripped 8 bases from V and 8 bases from J, with 16 bases between. CDR1 is SGHRS and CDR2 is YFSETQ in the germline V gene. The CDR3 runs to 13 residues. The CDR3 reads CARRMDRKEKLFF. The CDR3, as DNA: TGCGCCAGGAGAATGGACAGAAAAGAAAAACTGTTTTTT.

This clonotype occurred many times. The chain has TRBV7-2 and TRBJ1-5; no clear D gene. Germline V gene sequence: CDR1 SGHTA, CDR2 FQGNSA. CDR3 length equals 13 residues. The V gene lost 7 bases and the J gene lost 0 bases, with 7 bases spanning the gap. CDR3 loop: CASKSYSNQPQHF. DNA for the CDR3: TGTGCCAGCAAAAGCTATAGCAATCAGCCCCAGCATTTT.

This clonotype was seen at least ten times. This chain connects TRBV20-1 to TRBJ1-3; the D is unclear. The CDR3 extends over 13 amino acids. V gave up 2 bases and J gave up 2 bases, with 7 bases separating them. Germline lookup yields CDR1 DFQATT and CDR2 SNEGSKA (reference sequence). The CDR3 spells CSARHPTGNTIYF. The CDR3, as DNA: TGCAGTGCTAGACACCCAACTGGAAACACCATATATTTT.

Remarks on this clonotype: At one of its ends the junction is not consistent with the germline gene, which may arise from a read error. The gene calls are TRBV9 and TRBJ1-5, with no clear D. This CDR3 contains 10 residues. Germline CDR1 and CDR2: SGDLS and YYNGEE. CDR3 region: CASSVKTQNF. CDR3 DNA: TGTGCCAGCAGCGTAAAGACCCAGAATTTT.

Many counts were recorded for this clonotype. The gene calls are TRBV25-1 and TRBJ2-3, with D perhaps TRBD1 or TRBD2 (5 bases each). Germline CDR1 reads MGHDK; CDR2 reads SYGVNS. This CDR3 is built from 17 residues. Trimming took off 7 bases at V and 6 bases at J, with 26 bases between the two ends. CDR3 protein: CASTRAAPGRSMDTQYF. DNA for the CDR3: TGTGCCAGCACCCGGGCGGCTCCGGGACGGTCGATGGATACGCAGTATTTT.

This clonotype was seen at least ten times. The V call is TRBV6-5, the J call TRBJ1-6; D unresolved. V lost 6 bases and J 5 bases, leaving 11 bases between the germline ends. The CDR3 is 14 amino acids. Germline assignment: CDR1 MNHEY and CDR2 SVGAGI. This chain's CDR3 is CASRNMENNSPLHF. The CDR3 nucleotides read TGTGCCAGCAGAAACATGGAGAATAATTCACCCCTCCACTTT.

This clonotype was picked up many times. J is TRBJ2-7 and V is TRBV5-1; D unresolved. CDR3 length equals 16 residues. V dropped 0 bases and J dropped 0 bases, with 13 bases sitting between them. CDR1 and CDR2 from the germline V gene are SGHRS and YFSETQ. Here the CDR3 DNA reads TGCGCCAGCAGCTTGGATGCGACTCATCACTCCTACGAGCAGTACTTC. Translation: CASSLDATHHSYEQYF. The full variable domain, completed using reference TRBV5-1 and TRBJ2-7, is KAGVTQTPRYLIKTRGQQVTLSCSPISGHRSVSWYQQTPGQGLQFLFEYFSETQRNKGNFPGRFSGRQFSNSRSEMNVSTLELGDSALYLCASSLDATHHSYEQYFGPGTRLTVT.

At least ten counts were recorded for this clonotype. The gene calls are TRBV3-1 and TRBJ1-6, with a tentative D call TRBD1 (5 bases). Germline loops: CDR1 LGHDT, CDR2 YNNKEL (reference sequence). This CDR3 is built from 17 residues. Trimming took off 0 bases at V and 6 bases at J, with 15 bases between the two ends. CDR3 in amino acids: CASSQDRGQGLNSPLHF. CDR3 DNA sequence: TGTGCCAGCAGCCAAGATCGAGGGCAGGGTCTTAATTCACCCCTCCACTTT.

This clonotype was observed at least ten times. This chain uses TRBV20-1 with TRBJ1-5; D call uncertain. CDR1 and CDR2 (germline): DFQATT, SNEGSKA (reference sequence). The V end lost 6 bases, the J end lost 0 bases, and 6 bases lay between the germline ends. CDR3 length equals 12 residues. CDR3: CSAPISNQPQHF. The CDR3 DNA follows: TGCAGTGCCCCGATTAGCAATCAGCCCCAGCATTTT.

This clonotype was seen ten or more times. CDR3 nucleotides: TGTGCCAGCAGCTTAACGGGGGCAAGGGAAAAACTGTTTTTT. As protein: CASSLTGAREKLFF. V is TRBV7-9 and J is TRBJ1-4, with a tentative D call TRBD1 (6 bases). In germline, CDR1 is SEHNR, CDR2 FQNEAQ (reference sequence). V was pared by 2 bases and J by 8 bases, with 12 bases between. CDR3 length: 14 amino acids.

This clonotype was observed many times. The V gene is TRBV12-3 or TRBV12-4, the J gene TRBJ2-2, with 8 bases that match TRBD2. The junction had 5 bases not matched to a gene; V was cut back by 4 bases and J by 7 bases. This CDR3 spans 14 amino acids. CDR3 sequence reads: CASSSSGRGGELFF. The CDR3 bases are TGTGCCAGCAGTTCGAGCGGGAGAGGCGGGGAGCTGTTTTTT.

This clonotype was counted ten times or more. The V call is TRBV18, the J call TRBJ2-7; D is ambiguous. CDR1 is KGHSH and CDR2 is LQKENI in the germline V gene. The CDR3 loop spans 14 amino acids. Trimming left V 3 bases short and J 2 bases short, with 11 bases between. CDR3 in amino acids: CASSPIRATYEQYF. CDR3 sequence (DNA): TGTGCCAGCTCACCCATTCGGGCCACCTACGAGCAGTACTTC. Variable domain in full (rest from reference TRBV18 and TRBJ2-7): NAGVMQNPRHLVRRRGQEARLRCSPMKGHSHVYWYRQLPEEGLKFMVYLQKENIIDESGMPKERFSAEFPKEGPSILRIQQVVRGDSAAYFCASSPIRATYEQYFGPGTRLTVT.

The chain carries TRBV18 and TRBJ2-7, with a weak D call TRBD1 (6 bases). V lost 4 bases and J 6 bases, leaving 10 bases between the germline ends. Germline V lookup: CDR1 KGHSH, CDR2 LQKENI. This CDR3 has 12 amino acids. The CDR3 nucleotides read TGTGCCAGCTCACTGGGGACAAGCGAGCAGTACTTC. Translated: CASSLGTSEQYF.

This clonotype was counted at least ten times. The CDR3 protein is CASSAPYRGLPSSTDTQYF. CDR3 nucleotide sequence: TGTGCCAGCAGCGCACCGTACAGGGGGTTGCCTTCTAGCACAGATACGCAGTATTTT. J is TRBJ2-3 and V is TRBV7-9; 8 bases fit TRBD1. Germline trimming cut 5 bases from V and 0 bases from J; bases unmatched to any gene: 16. Germline CDR1 and CDR2: SEHNR and FQNEAQ (reference sequence). The CDR3 covers 19 residues.

This clonotype was seen a few times. This may be a read error: a much more frequent sequence differs by one nucleotide. The V gene is TRBV3-1, the J gene TRBJ1-1; unclear D gene. This CDR3 has 11 residues. Trimming took 2 bases from V and 8 from J, leaving 6 bases between them. Germline CDR1 reads LGHDT; CDR2 reads YNNKEL (reference sequence). CDR3 loop: CASSQRKEAFF. Written as DNA, the CDR3 is TGTGCCAGCAGCCAACGGAAGGAAGCTTTCTTT.

This clonotype was counted between two and nine times. This may be a read error, as it is one base from a much larger clone. This rearrangement joins TRBV3-1 to TRBJ1-2; D gene uncertain. Per the germline V gene, CDR1 is LGHDT and CDR2 is YNNKEL (reference sequence). This CDR3 has 11 residues. CDR3: CDSRSLYGYTF. The DNA for the CDR3 is TGTGACAGCAGATCCCTCTATGGCTACACCTTC.

This clonotype was picked up many times. The chain joins TRBV20-1 to TRBJ1-4; weak D call: TRBD1 (6 bases). CDR3 size: 16 residues. Per the germline V gene, CDR1 is DFQATT and CDR2 is SNEGSKA (reference sequence). V was clipped by 6 bases and J by 7 bases, with 24 bases between them. The CDR3 DNA sequence: TGCAGTGCCACCACTAACTTACAGGGAGGAGGTGAAAAACTGTTTTTT. It is translated as CSATTNLQGGGEKLFF.

Many counts were recorded for this clonotype. The chain carries TRBV3-1 and TRBJ1-5; a weak D match, TRBD1 (6 bases). The CDR3 has 16 residues. Between the trimmed V and J ends, which lost 0 bases and 6 bases, there was a span of 15 bases. Germline V lookup: CDR1 LGHDT, CDR2 YNNKEL (reference sequence). In nucleotides, the CDR3 is TGTGCCAGCAGCCAAGAAAATCAGGGGAAGGCTCAGCCCCAGCATTTT. Its translation is CASSQENQGKAQPQHF.

Many counts were recorded for this clonotype. This chain connects TRBV7-3 to TRBJ2-1; 12 nucleotides agree with TRBD2. CDR3 length: 18 residues. Germline values: CDR1 SGHTA, CDR2 FQGTGA. Trimming took 5 bases from V and 5 from J; bases not matched to a gene: 13. CDR3 in amino acids: CASSPLAGGPRANNEQFF. The CDR3 nucleotides read TGTGCCAGCAGCCCTCTAGCGGGAGGGCCTCGGGCGAACAATGAGCAGTTCTTC.